This TCR beta chain is from a study of tumor-infiltrating lymphocytes in localized non-small cell lung cancer. The CDR3 extends over 13 amino acids. Germline V CDR1 and CDR2: SGHAT, FQNNGV. V lost 5 bases to trimming and J lost 2 bases, with 9 bases between them. The method was immunoSEQ multiplex PCR; TCRdb's version includes in-frame clones alone and lacks a portion of them. The sample lists about 13,000 clones, under 70% occurring once. Sequencing used lung tumor tissue. The rearrangement uses TRBV11-2 and TRBJ2-5; D is uncertain. The sequence came from a human donor with non-small cell lung cancer. The CDR3, as DNA: TGTGCCAGCAGCCTACAAGATCAAGAGACCCAGTACTTC. Amino acid sequence: CASSLQDQETQYF.